This T cell receptor (beta chain) was captured by sequencing in a study of T cell changes during pregnancy in multiple sclerosis. The V end lost 0 bases, the J end lost 4 bases, and 16 bases lay between the germline ends. Germline assignment: CDR1 LGHNA and CDR2 YSLEER. CDR3 length: 17 amino acids. Profiling relied on immunoSEQ multiplex PCR, and the TCRdb table lists in-frame clones only, not all of them. This repertoire shows 15,000 to 20,000 clones, about 84% found once; its top ten account for about 9.6%. Sequencing used CD8+ T cells from peripheral blood mononuclear cells, obtained after pregnancy. The TCR comes from a female donor with multiple sclerosis, enrolled in a pregnancy study. This sequence joins TRBV4-3 and TRBJ2-1; D may be TRBD2 (7 bases). The CDR3 loop is CASSQDDGGGVYNEQFF. CDR3 nucleotide sequence: TGCGCCAGCAGCCAAGATGATGGAGGGGGGGTTTACAATGAGCAGTTCTTC.